This entry describes one TCR beta chain. PCR amplification relied on 60 Vbeta primers (plus 13 Jbeta primers). Libraries were prepared by immunoSEQ multiplex PCR; TCRdb keeps only in-frame clonotypes and omits some of them. The repertoire holds just over 150,000 clones, with about three quarters as singletons. This record comes from a study of cytomegalovirus exposure and HLA in healthy donors. Study background: An earlier analysis found some 100 million unique TCR beta sequences from about 190 million T cells.

The TCR comes from a woman aged 30 to 39 in good health and CMV-seronegative. Material: PBMCs.

This chain's CDR3 is CASSLQGMNTEAFF. As DNA, the CDR3 is TGCGCCAGCAGCTTGCAGGGGATGAACACTGAAGCTTTCTTT. This chain uses TRBV5-1 with TRBJ1-1, with D maybe TRBD1 (6 bases). The CDR3 is made up of 14 amino acids. The germline CDR1 and CDR2 sequences are SGHRS and YFSETQ. Trimming removed 1 base from V and 0 bases from J, with 7 bases in between.